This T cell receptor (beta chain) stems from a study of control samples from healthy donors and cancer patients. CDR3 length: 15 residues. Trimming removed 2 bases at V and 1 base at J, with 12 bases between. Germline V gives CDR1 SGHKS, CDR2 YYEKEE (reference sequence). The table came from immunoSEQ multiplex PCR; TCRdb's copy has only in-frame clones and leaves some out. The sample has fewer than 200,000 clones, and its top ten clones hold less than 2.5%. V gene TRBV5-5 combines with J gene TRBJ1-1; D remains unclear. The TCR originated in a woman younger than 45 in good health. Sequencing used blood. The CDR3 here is CASSFVNVANTEAFF. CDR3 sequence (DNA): TGTGCCAGCAGCTTCGTCAATGTGGCGAACACTGAAGCTTTCTTT.